These 9 T cell receptor beta chains came from one sample sequenced in a study of blood T cell repertoires in COVID-19. Some clones are missing from TCRdb's copy, which holds only in-frame ones; the method was immunoSEQ multiplex PCR. The repertoire holds under 300,000 clones, with about 70% as singletons. Input material: peripheral blood. These receptors originate from a woman older than 75 with acute or convalescent COVID-19.

This clone was observed a few times. The rearrangement links TRBV5-1 to TRBJ2-7; the match to TRBD1 covers 9 bases. Trimming took 2 bases from V and 2 from J; bases not matched to a gene: 5. CDR1 is SGHRS, CDR2 YFSETQ, per germline. The CDR3 has 15 residues. The CDR3 bases are TGCGCCAGCAGCTTTGAGACAGGGGGACCCTACGAGCAGTACTTC. As protein: CASSFETGGPYEQYF.

This clone showed up just once. A junction end diverges from the germline sequence, so it may reflect a read error. The chain carries TRBV5-4 and TRBJ2-1; 8 nucleotides agree with TRBD2. The CDR3 loop spans 17 amino acids. Germline assignment: CDR1 SGHNT and CDR2 YYREEE (reference sequence). CDR3 amino acids: CASSLDSAGGSFNEQFF. In nucleotides, the CDR3 is TGTGCCAGCAGCTTGGATAGCGCGGGAGGCTCCTTCAATGAGCAGTTCTTC.

The genes are TRBV7-9 and TRBJ2-1, with a possible D match to TRBD2 (7 bases). V lost 2 bases, J lost 7 bases, and 15 bases lay in between. The CDR3 spans 15 residues. The germline V gene encodes CDR1 SEHNR and CDR2 FQNEAQ (reference sequence). In nucleotides, the CDR3 is TGTGCCAGCAGCTTAAACTTGGGGGGGCCGAATGAGCAGTTCTTC. Amino acid sequence: CASSLNLGGPNEQFF.

This clone occurred once. This sequence joins TRBV5-4 and TRBJ2-2; D is possibly TRBD2 (5 bases). Germline CDR1 SGHNT, CDR2 YYREEE (reference sequence). Trimming stripped 4 bases from V and 5 bases from J, with 15 bases between. This CDR3 is 15 amino acids long. CDR3 in amino acids: CASSPPGRETGELFF. CDR3 nucleotide sequence: TGTGCCAGCAGCCCTCCCGGTCGGGAAACCGGGGAGCTGTTTTTT.

V and J are TRBV14 and TRBJ1-6; D is unresolved. Germline values: CDR1 SGHDN, CDR2 FVKESK. This CDR3 spans 17 amino acids. Trimming took 0 bases from V and 0 from J, leaving 9 bases between them. DNA for the CDR3: TGTGCCAGCAGCCAAGAAGGTAGCAGCTCCTATAATTCACCCCTCCACTTT. As protein: CASSQEGSSSYNSPLHF.

The chain combines TRBV9 with TRBJ2-1; TRBD2 aligns across 12 bases. CDR3 length: 16 amino acids. Trimming cost V 2 bases and J 0 bases; bases outside gene matches: 0. CDR1 and CDR2 (germline): SGDLS, YYNGEE. As DNA, the CDR3 is TGTGCCAGCAGCGTGACTAGCGGGAGCTCCTACAATGAGCAGTTCTTC. It translates to CASSVTSGSSYNEQFF.

J is TRBJ1-1 and V is TRBV5-1, with 7 positions matching TRBD1. The CDR3 extends over 15 amino acids. The germline gives CDR1 SGHRS, CDR2 YFSETQ. The trim removed 5 bases at V and 0 bases at J, leaving 7 bases unmatched. Written as DNA, the CDR3 is TGCGCCAGCAGTTCACAGGGGACAGTGAACACTGAAGCTTTCTTT. Its translation is CASSSQGTVNTEAFF. Drawing the rest from reference TRBV5-1 and TRBJ1-1, the complete variable domain is KAGVTQTPRYLIKTRGQQVTLSCSPISGHRSVSWYQQTPGQGLQFLFEYFSETQRNKGNFPGRFSGRQFSNSRSEMNVSTLELGDSALYLCASSSQGTVNTEAFFGQGTRLTVV.

V and J are TRBV6-5 and TRBJ2-5; 7 bases fit TRBD1. CDR1 and CDR2 from the germline V gene are MNHEY and SVGAGI. This CDR3 has 16 residues. With 0 bases clipped from V and 1 base from J, the junction kept 5 bases outside the gene matches. The CDR3: CASSYSPRQGQETQYF. CDR3 nucleotide sequence: TGTGCCAGCAGTTACTCCCCCCGACAGGGCCAAGAGACCCAGTACTTC.

The chain carries TRBV27 and TRBJ1-6, with TRBD1 matching 8 bases. Looked up from germline, CDR1 is MNHEY and CDR2 is SMNVEV (reference sequence). This CDR3 spans 20 amino acids. The trim removed 2 bases at V and 0 bases at J, leaving 12 bases unmatched. The CDR3 bases are TGTGCCAGCAGTTTACGCACACAAGGGACAGGTAGCTCCTATAATTCACCCCTCCACTTT. It specifies CASSLRTQGTGSSYNSPLHF.